This TCR beta chain originates from a study of blood T cell repertoires in COVID-19. On the study more broadly: The United States, Italy and Spain supplied acute and convalescent COVID-19 samples.

The method was immunoSEQ multiplex PCR; TCRdb's version includes in-frame clones alone and lacks a portion of them. The sample holds approximately 240,000 clones; around 90% are singletons and the top ten take less than 2.5%. Germline loops: CDR1 LNHDA, CDR2 SQIVND (reference sequence). V was cut by 11 bases and J by 3 bases, with 10 bases left in between. The CDR3 spans 11 residues. Individuals aged roughly 18 to 90 years were recruited from around 22 US areas. Allocation to cohorts depended on clinical history reported by the participants. The clonotype originates from a woman in her late teens or twenties who had recovered from COVID-19. Sequenced sample: PBMCs or T cells enriched from blood (not recorded which). V and J are TRBV19 and TRBJ1-1, with D tentatively TRBD1 (6 bases). In DNA, the CDR3 is TGTGCCGTGGGGGCGCACACTGAAGCTTTCTTT. Residues: CAVGAHTEAFF. Full variable domain (missing parts from reference TRBV19 and TRBJ1-1): DGGITQSPKYLFRKEGQNVTLSCEQNLNHDAMYWYRQDPGQGLRLIYYSQIVNDFQKGDIAEGYSVSREKKESFPLTVTSAQKNPTAFYLCAVGAHTEAFFGQGTRLTVV.